These 19 T cell receptor beta chains were all obtained from the same sample, sequenced in a study of cytomegalovirus exposure and HLA in healthy donors. The PCR used 60 Vbeta and 13 Jbeta primers. Generated by immunoSEQ multiplex PCR, the TCRdb table keeps only in-frame clones and is missing some. The sample shows 100,000 to 150,000 clones, 65% to 80% of them seen only once. Sequencing was done on a sample of PBMCs. These receptor sequences come from a human donor in good health.

The CDR3 loop reads CATRDTSRSGNTIYF. Here the CDR3 DNA reads TGTGCCACCCGGGACACAAGTCGCTCTGGAAACACCATATATTTT. J is TRBJ1-3 and V is TRBV6-1; perhaps TRBD1 as D (6 bases). The germline gives CDR1 MNHNS, CDR2 SASEGT. This CDR3 contains 15 residues. Between the trimmed V and J ends, which lost 10 bases and 0 bases, there was a span of 16 bases.

The chain is built from TRBV6-1 and TRBJ2-5; 9 nucleotides match TRBD1. V was pared by 10 bases and J by 7 bases, with 13 bases of the junction left unmatched. Germline CDR1 MNHNS, CDR2 SASEGT. The CDR3 contains 14 residues. In DNA, the CDR3 is TGTGCCACCTCCTCCGGGACAGGGAGAGGGACCCAGTACTTC. This gives the protein CATSSGTGRGTQYF.

The chain employs TRBV6-6 and TRBJ2-7; weak D call: TRBD1 (5 bases). V lost 0 bases and J lost 7, with 10 bases in between. Germline lookup yields CDR1 MNHNY and CDR2 SVGAGI (reference sequence). The CDR3 loop spans 13 amino acids. CDR3 loop: CASSYSGPSEQYF. For the CDR3, the DNA is TGTGCCAGCAGTTACTCGGGGCCTTCGGAGCAGTACTTC.

This sequence joins TRBV11-2 and TRBJ2-7; D possibly corresponds to TRBD1 (5 bases). V lost 1 base and J lost 7, with 14 bases in between. CDR3 length equals 14 residues. Germline V gene lookup returns CDR1 SGHAT and CDR2 FQNNGV. CDR3 DNA: TGTGCCAGCAGCTTAGGTTGGGGCTCCGGGGAGCAGTACTTC. It codes for CASSLGWGSGEQYF.

The chain uses TRBV5-4 and TRBJ2-5; D gene ambiguous. TRBJ2-7 matches the DNA end more closely, so the J call is doubtful. This CDR3 contains 11 residues. CDR1 and CDR2 from the germline V gene are SGHNT and YYREEE (reference sequence). CDR3 in amino acids: CASGPGYEQYF. The CDR3 nucleotides are TGTGCCAGCGGGCCCGGCTACGAGCAGTACTTC.

V is TRBV29-1 and J is TRBJ2-7; TRBD2 matches at 7 bases. V lost 4 bases to trimming and J lost 2 bases; unmatched junction nucleotides: 5. Germline loops: CDR1 SQVTM, CDR2 ANQGSEA. The CDR3 totals 13 residues. The CDR3 reads CSVGSGEAYEQYF. The CDR3 nucleotides are TGCAGCGTTGGGAGCGGGGAGGCCTACGAGCAGTACTTC.

In DNA, the CDR3 is TGTGCCAGCAGCTTAGATCAGGGACAGGGGGATAACTATGGCTACACCTTC. Encoded protein: CASSLDQGQGDNYGYTF. The gene calls are TRBV11-2 and TRBJ1-2, with TRBD1 identical over 11 bases. The J segment lost 1 base and the V segment lost 0 bases, leaving 4 bases of the junction unmatched. This CDR3 is built from 17 residues. Germline V gives CDR1 SGHAT, CDR2 FQNNGV.

In this sample, this clone turned up a few times. The V gene is TRBV6-4, the J gene TRBJ1-1, with D hard to call. The germline V gene has CDR1 MRHNA and CDR2 SNTAGT. Trimming shortened V by 5 bases and J by 6 bases, and 13 bases separated the two germline ends. CDR3 length: 13 residues. The CDR3 region is CASSRVPGSEAFF. CDR3 sequence (DNA): TGTGCCAGCAGTCGGGTCCCCGGATCTGAAGCTTTCTTT.

J is TRBJ1-3 and V is TRBV7-9, with D hard to call. This CDR3 has 13 amino acids. Germline-derived CDR1 and CDR2 are SEHNR and FQNEAQ (reference sequence). The germline V and J ends were trimmed by 3 bases and 3 bases, with 6 bases remaining between them. Written as DNA, the CDR3 is TGTGCCAGCAGCTTGGGCCGTGGAAACACCATATATTTT. Protein: CASSLGRGNTIYF.

This rearrangement joins TRBV5-1 to TRBJ2-3; a possible D gene is TRBD1 (5 bases). Between the trimmed V and J ends, which lost 0 bases and 1 base, there was a span of 6 bases. Germline CDR1 is SGHRS and CDR2 is YFSETQ. This CDR3 is built from 14 residues. The DNA for the CDR3 is TGCGCCAGCAGCTTGGAACAGGGCACAGATACGCAGTATTTT. Residues: CASSLEQGTDTQYF. Full variable domain (remainder filled in from reference TRBV5-1 and TRBJ2-3): KAGVTQTPRYLIKTRGQQVTLSCSPISGHRSVSWYQQTPGQGLQFLFEYFSETQRNKGNFPGRFSGRQFSNSRSEMNVSTLELGDSALYLCASSLEQGTDTQYFGPGTRLTVL.

The CDR3 loop is CASRTSGGFYEQYF. The CDR3 coding sequence is TGTGCCAGCAGAACTAGCGGGGGCTTCTACGAGCAGTACTTC. The chain joins TRBV6-5 to TRBJ2-7; 11 bases match TRBD2. The CDR3 sequence is 14 residues long. The J segment lost 3 bases and the V segment lost 6 bases, leaving 4 bases of the junction unmatched. The germline V gene encodes CDR1 MNHEY and CDR2 SVGAGI.

With regard to this clone: An end of the junction differs from the germline gene, which may be a read error. This chain links TRBV7-9 with TRBJ2-3; D remains ambiguous. Per germline, CDR1 SEHNR and CDR2 FQNEAQ (reference sequence). CDR3 length: 15 residues. The CDR3 DNA reads as TGTTCCAGCAGTCTGAATACGAGGTTTACAGATACGCAGTATTTT. Protein: CSSSLNTRFTDTQYF.

The chain is built from TRBV6-1 and TRBJ2-2; possibly TRBD1 for D (6 bases). The CDR3 spans 15 residues. The germline gives CDR1 MNHNS, CDR2 SASEGT. Trimming removed 2 bases at V and 1 base at J, with 8 bases between. The CDR3 bases are TGTGCCAGCAGTGAAACGACAGGGAACACCGGGGAGCTGTTTTTT. Translation gives CASSETTGNTGELFF.

The chain has TRBV5-1 and TRBJ1-4; 7 bases match TRBD1. Trimming took 5 bases from V and 2 from J; bases not matched to a gene: 3. Germline-derived CDR1 and CDR2 are SGHRS and YFSETQ. There are 14 residues in the CDR3. The CDR3 nucleotides read TGCGCCAGCAGGCTGACAGGGACTAATGAAAAACTGTTTTTT. This translates into CASRLTGTNEKLFF.

The chain carries TRBV6-4 and TRBJ2-5, with TRBD1 matching 7 bases. V was clipped by 5 bases and J by 4 bases; unmatched bases: 19. The CDR3 has 18 residues. Germline V gene sequence: CDR1 MRHNA, CDR2 SNTAGT. In nucleotides, the CDR3 is TGTGCCAGCAGTCCCTTTTCCGCCTACAGGGGCCGCTTAGAGACCCAGTACTTC. It specifies CASSPFSAYRGRLETQYF.

V gene TRBV4-2 combines with J gene TRBJ2-5, with 10 positions matching TRBD2. Trimming took 0 bases from V and 1 from J; bases not matched to a gene: 5. This CDR3 spans 17 amino acids. Germline V gives CDR1 LGHNA, CDR2 YNFKEQ. The CDR3 loop is CASSQDGASGGQETQYF. Here the CDR3 DNA reads TGTGCCAGCAGCCAAGATGGGGCTAGCGGGGGCCAAGAGACCCAGTACTTC.

The chain employs TRBV11-3 and TRBJ2-1, with 10 positions matching TRBD2. Trimming removed 1 base from V and 4 bases from J; junction bases left unmatched: 4. This CDR3 spans 16 amino acids. Per the germline V gene, CDR1 is SGHNT and CDR2 is YENEEA. CDR3 loop: CASSLVASGGYNEQFF. CDR3 coding DNA: TGTGCCAGCAGCTTAGTCGCTAGCGGGGGATACAATGAGCAGTTCTTC.

This clone was recorded a few times. The chain links TRBV6-5 to TRBJ1-1; D call uncertain. CDR1 is MNHEY, CDR2 SVGAGI, per germline. The CDR3 contains 11 residues. The germline V and J ends were trimmed by 8 bases and 3 bases, with 7 bases remaining between them. CDR3: CASGSYTEAFF. Written as DNA, the CDR3 is TGTGCCAGCGGCAGTTACACTGAAGCTTTCTTT.

This clone has a single count. This sequence joins TRBV6-5 and TRBJ2-5; the D gene is possibly TRBD2 (6 bases). The germline V gene encodes CDR1 MNHEY and CDR2 SVGAGI. The CDR3 is made up of 14 amino acids. The germline V and J ends were trimmed by 10 bases and 2 bases, with 17 bases remaining between them. The DNA of the CDR3 is TGTGCCACATCGTTAGCGGAGTCGCAAGAGACCCAGTACTTC. The encoded protein is CATSLAESQETQYF.